This is a list of T cell receptor beta chains from one sample in a study of human T cells and chemical hapten exposure. TCRdb re-called the RACE reads through MiXCR, storing one row per CDR3 protein. Counted here are about 300,000 distinct CDR3 sequences, approximately 5.8% occurring once; the ten biggest clones make up less than 9%. The sequencing used whole blood, collected in connection with sensitization to the hapten diphenylcyclopropenone (DPC). Receptor source: a woman aged 18-29 years with alopecia areata. Some clones in this sample may be carry-over from other donors' samples. CDR3s include the opening cysteine and the closing phenylalanine or tryptophan. D genes are given only for firm matches. Size is omitted from some rows. Given values are once, few, many or a class for expanded clones.

d_gene,v_gene,len,j_gene,abundance,CDR3aa,CDR3nt
NA,TRBV4-3,13,TRBJ2-5,many,CASSQDRQETQYF,TGCGCCAGCAGCCAAGACAGACAAGAGACCCAGTACTTC
NA,TRBV29-1,12,TRBJ2-1,few,CSVRGTHNEQFF,TGCAGCGTTCGCGGGACACACAATGAGCAGTTCTTC
TRBD1,TRBV6-2/TRBV6-3,14,TRBJ1-4,NA,CASSSGQGHEKLFF,TGTGCCAGCAGTTCCGGACAGGGACATGAAAAACTGTTTTTT
NA,TRBV6-2/TRBV6-3,17,TRBJ2-2,many,CASSYSSSLGNPGELFF,TGTGCCAGCAGTTACTCGTCATCCCTCGGGAACCCCGGGGAGCTGTTTTTT
NA,TRBV6-2/TRBV6-3,14,TRBJ2-7,few,CASSSRRRTYEQYF,TGTGCCAGCAGTTCCCGACGGCGAACCTACGAGCAGTACTTC
NA,TRBV27,12,TRBJ2-3,many,CASSQEGDTQYF,TGTGCCAGCAGTCAAGAGGGGGATACGCAGTATTTT
TRBD1,TRBV5-1,18,TRBJ1-1,many,CASSLEPGQGEETAEAFF,TGCGCCAGCAGCTTAGAACCCGGACAGGGCGAAGAAACAGCTGAAGCTTTCTTT
NA,TRBV5-6,15,TRBJ2-1,many,CASSETVSSYNEQFF,TGTGCCAGCAGCGAGACAGTAAGCTCCTACAATGAGCAGTTCTTC
TRBD2,TRBV6-5,16,TRBJ2-3,many,CASSYLGGTSADTQYF,TGTGCCAGCAGTTACTTGGGCGGGACTAGCGCAGATACGCAGTATTTT
TRBD1,TRBV28,17,TRBJ2-5,few,CASSLRGTGAARETQYF,TGTGCCAGCAGCCTAAGGGGGACAGGGGCCGCCCGAGAGACCCAGTACTTC
NA,TRBV27,15,TRBJ2-1,NA,CASSPSRETYNEQFF,TGTGCCAGCAGTCCGTCCCGGGAAACTTACAATGAGCAGTTCTTC
NA,TRBV4-2,14,TRBJ2-2,many,CASSQDPFASELFF,TGTGCCAGCAGCCAAGACCCCTTCGCATCGGAGCTGTTTTTT
NA,TRBV21-1,15,TRBJ2-3,many,CASSKRQNNTDTQYF,TGTGCCAGCAGCAAAAGACAGAACAACACAGATACGCAGTATTTT
TRBD1,TRBV20-1,15,TRBJ1-2,few,CSARAGTGGGYGYTF,TGCAGTGCTAGAGCCGGGACAGGGGGCGGCTATGGCTACACCTTC
TRBD1,TRBV5-1,17,TRBJ1-2,NA,CASSPRDRGPVAYGYTF,TGCGCCAGCAGCCCCCGGGACAGGGGGCCGGTTGCCTATGGCTACACCTTC
TRBD2,TRBV2,16,TRBJ2-7,few,CASSDEERGTTYEQYF,TGTGCCAGCAGTGACGAGGAGCGGGGGACGACCTACGAGCAGTACTTC
TRBD1,TRBV5-1,13,TRBJ2-3,few,CASSSDRSDTQYF,TGCGCCAGCAGCTCGGACAGGTCAGATACGCAGTATTTT
NA,TRBV6-5,15,TRBJ2-7,NA,CASSYGGLTTYEQYF,TGTGCCAGCAGTTACGGGGGCCTTACCACTTACGAGCAGTACTTC
NA,TRBV5-1,15,TRBJ2-1,NA,CASSLGPDSFGGQFF,TGCGCCAGCAGCTTGGGACCGGACAGTTTCGGGGGGCAGTTCTTC
TRBD1,TRBV6-2/TRBV6-3,14,TRBJ2-2,many,CASRAGQGPGELFF,TGTGCCAGCAGAGCGGGACAGGGACCCGGGGAGCTGTTTTTT
NA,TRBV9,17,TRBJ2-2,many,CASSVTRSWGPDGELFF,TGTGCCAGCAGCGTTACGCGTTCTTGGGGGCCGGACGGGGAGCTGTTTTTT
TRBD2,TRBV6-2/TRBV6-3,13,TRBJ2-7,many,CASCRDYHYEQYF,TGTGCCAGCTGCCGGGACTACCACTACGAGCAGTACTTC
NA,TRBV15,16,TRBJ1-5,NA,CATSSGGFPGGQPQHF,TGTGCCACCAGCAGTGGCGGCTTCCCGGGCGGACAGCCCCAGCATTTT
TRBD1,TRBV15,17,TRBJ1-3,NA,CATSGRIQGISGNTIYF,TGTGCCACCAGCGGCCGAATACAGGGGATCTCTGGAAACACCATATATTTT
TRBD1,TRBV29-1,16,TRBJ1-2,many,CSVEAGQGIPNYGYTF,TGCAGCGTTGAAGCGGGACAGGGAATTCCTAACTATGGCTACACCTTC
NA,TRBV18,14,TRBJ1-2,NA,CASSPEIQVYGYTF,TGTGCCAGCTCACCAGAGATACAAGTCTATGGCTACACCTTC
NA,TRBV7-2,13,TRBJ2-7,many,CASSLPPADEQYF,TGTGCCAGCAGCTTACCCCCGGCTGACGAGCAGTACTTC
TRBD2,TRBV27,15,TRBJ2-1,many,CASSPSGGPDNEQFF,TGTGCCAGCAGCCCAAGCGGGGGGCCTGACAATGAGCAGTTCTTC
NA,TRBV6-5,14,TRBJ2-2,NA,CASSRAVGTGELFF,TGTGCCAGCAGTAGGGCCGTCGGAACCGGGGAGCTGTTTTTT
NA,TRBV7-3,14,TRBJ2-2,few,CASSVTWDTGELFF,TGTGCCAGCAGCGTAACTTGGGACACCGGGGAGCTGTTTTTT
NA,TRBV6-5,14,TRBJ1-2,many,CASSRGTVLRGYTF,TGTGCCAGCAGCCGCGGGACGGTCCTCCGTGGCTACACCTTC
NA,TRBV2,15,TRBJ1-4,many,CASSPERGKGEKLFF,TGTGCCAGCAGTCCAGAGCGCGGGAAGGGTGAAAAACTGTTTTTT
NA,TRBV6-2/TRBV6-3,12,TRBJ2-2,many,CASRWATGELFF,TGTGCCAGCAGATGGGCCACCGGGGAGCTGTTTTTT
NA,TRBV6-5,15,TRBJ1-1,NA,CASSASGAPNTEAFF,TGTGCCAGCAGTGCGTCCGGGGCCCCGAACACTGAAGCTTTCTTT
TRBD1,TRBV6-1,16,TRBJ1-1,many,CASSEAGTGGDTEAFF,TGTGCCAGCAGTGAAGCGGGGACAGGGGGAGACACTGAAGCTTTCTTT
NA,TRBV6-2/TRBV6-3,12,TRBJ1-1,few,CASGSPNTEAFF,TGTGCCAGCGGGTCCCCTAACACTGAAGCTTTCTTT
TRBD1,TRBV27,15,TRBJ2-2,many,CASSLVRGHTGELFF,TGTGCCAGCAGTCTGGTGAGGGGGCACACCGGGGAGCTGTTTTTT
TRBD1,TRBV27,15,TRBJ2-5,few,CASSIRTGDVETQYF,TGTGCCAGCAGTATTCGGACAGGGGACGTAGAGACCCAGTACTTC